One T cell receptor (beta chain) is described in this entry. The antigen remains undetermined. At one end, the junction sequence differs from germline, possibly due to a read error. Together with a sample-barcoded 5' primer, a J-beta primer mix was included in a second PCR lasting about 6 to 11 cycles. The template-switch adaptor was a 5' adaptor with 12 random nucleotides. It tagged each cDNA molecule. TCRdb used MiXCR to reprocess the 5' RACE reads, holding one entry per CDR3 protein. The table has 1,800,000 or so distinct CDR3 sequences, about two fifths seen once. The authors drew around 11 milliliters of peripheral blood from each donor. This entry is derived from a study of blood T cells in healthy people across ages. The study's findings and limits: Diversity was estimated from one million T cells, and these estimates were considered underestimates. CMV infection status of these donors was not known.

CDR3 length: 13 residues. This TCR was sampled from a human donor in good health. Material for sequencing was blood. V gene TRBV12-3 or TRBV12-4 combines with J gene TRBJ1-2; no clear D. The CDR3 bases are TGTGCCGGCAGTTCCCACCCCGGCGGTGGCTACACCTTC. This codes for CAGSSHPGGGYTF.